One sample yielded the 31 T cell receptor beta chains listed below, sequenced in a study of lymphopenia after photon versus proton radiotherapy. Clones were read by immunoSEQ multiplex PCR, and TCRdb kept only the in-frame ones, dropping some. Of 67,000 or so clones in the sample, around 87% were seen once. Source: peripheral blood, taken from a patient treated with proton-based radiotherapy. These TCRs come from a man older than 75 with esophageal cancer.

The chain links TRBV2 to TRBJ1-5, with D hard to call. The ends were cut back, 5 bases at V and 8 bases at J, with 10 bases in the middle. Germline V gene lookup returns CDR1 SNHLY and CDR2 FYNNEI. The CDR3 covers 12 residues. This CDR3 is CASSMGSEPQHF. The CDR3 DNA is TGTGCCAGCAGTATGGGATCGGAGCCCCAGCATTTT.

The rearrangement links TRBV6-5 to TRBJ2-7; D may be TRBD2 (5 bases). CDR1 and CDR2 from the germline V gene are MNHEY and SVGAGI. The V end was cut by 4 bases, the J end by 4 bases, with 11 bases between. The CDR3 sequence is 13 residues long. CDR3 bases: TGTGCCAGCAGTTCCAGGAGGAGATACGAGCAGTACTTC. It codes for CASSSRRRYEQYF.

This sequence joins TRBV19 and TRBJ2-5; 11 nucleotides line up with TRBD2. V shed 8 bases and J 6 bases; nucleotides not matched to a gene: 8. The CDR3 is 14 amino acids. Germline V CDR1 and CDR2: LNHDA, SQIVND (reference sequence). CDR3 protein: CASSTSGGGQTQYF. DNA for the CDR3: TGTGCCAGTTCCACTAGCGGGGGAGGGCAGACCCAGTACTTC.

The chain joins TRBV7-2 to TRBJ2-7; TRBD2 aligns across 7 bases. The V gene end was trimmed by 3 bases and the J gene end by 0 bases; junction bases not matched to a gene: 5. Germline CDR1 reads SGHTA; CDR2 reads FQGNSA. The CDR3 extends over 15 amino acids. CDR3 DNA sequence: TGTGCCAGCAGCTTTAGGGGAGGGGACTCCTACGAGCAGTACTTC. Encoded protein: CASSFRGGDSYEQYF.

The genes are TRBV10-2 and TRBJ1-2, with 8 bases matching TRBD1. CDR3 size: 13 residues. Trimming cost V 4 bases and J 2 bases; bases outside gene matches: 0. The V gene's germline CDR1 is WSHSY and CDR2 SAAADI. CDR3 coding DNA: TGCGCCAGCAGTGGACAGGGGAACTATGGCTACACCTTC. It encodes CASSGQGNYGYTF.

The rearrangement uses TRBV11-2 and TRBJ1-1; D gene ambiguous. There are 12 residues in the CDR3. Looked up from germline, CDR1 is SGHAT and CDR2 is FQNNGV. The V end lost 6 bases, the J end lost 10 bases, and 15 bases lay between the germline ends. The CDR3, as DNA: TGTGCCAGCAGTCCTACAGCTTACGGAGCTTTCTTT. Amino acids: CASSPTAYGAFF.

This clone showed up just once. This chain connects TRBV2 to TRBJ1-3; D possibly corresponds to TRBD1 (5 bases). There are 13 residues in the CDR3. V was pared by 8 bases and J by 4 bases, with 12 bases between. Germline CDR1 and CDR2: SNHLY and FYNNEI. The chain's CDR3 is CASGGDRGNTIYF. In DNA form, the CDR3 reads TGTGCCAGCGGGGGAGACCGGGGAAACACCATATATTTT.

The chain carries TRBV23-1 and TRBJ1-1, with D unclear. TRBV23-1 is an ORF; its function is uncertain. V was pared by 2 bases and J by 4 bases, with 11 bases between. CDR3 size: 14 residues. The CDR3 loop reads CASSQVIRGTEAFF. The CDR3 DNA reads TGCGCCAGCAGTCAAGTAATTCGGGGCACTGAAGCTTTCTTT.

V is TRBV2 and J is TRBJ2-7, with D perhaps TRBD1 (6 bases). The CDR3 is 13 amino acids. Trimming left V 5 bases short and J 5 bases short, with 13 bases between. Germline-derived CDR1 and CDR2 are SNHLY and FYNNEI. CDR3 protein: CASSNTGPNEQYF. In DNA, the CDR3 is TGTGCCAGCAGTAACACAGGGCCCAACGAGCAGTACTTC.

V is TRBV19 and J is TRBJ1-1; the D is unclear. The CDR3 covers 13 residues. V was shortened by 3 bases and J by 4 bases, with 9 bases between the two germline ends. The germline gives CDR1 LNHDA, CDR2 SQIVND (reference sequence). CDR3 coding DNA: TGTGCCAGTAGTATCCAACGGATCACTGAAGCTTTCTTT. This translates into CASSIQRITEAFF.

The chain has TRBV7-9 and TRBJ2-3; 7 nucleotides match TRBD2. The ends lost 3 bases at V and 5 bases at J; junction bases unmatched: 8. CDR3 length: 15 amino acids. Per germline, CDR1 SEHNR and CDR2 FQNEAQ (reference sequence). CDR3 amino acids: CASSFVGGDEDTQYF. CDR3 nucleotide sequence: TGTGCCAGCAGCTTTGTGGGAGGGGATGAAGATACGCAGTATTTT.

As concerns this clone: The junction and the germline gene differ at one end; a read error may be behind it. The chain couples TRBV5-1 to TRBJ2-2; D is ambiguous. Germline-derived CDR1 and CDR2 are SGHRS and YFSETQ. The CDR3 sequence is 15 residues long. CDR3 sequence: CASSLGLRNTEELFF. Written as DNA, the CDR3 is TGCGCCAGCAGCTTGGGGCTTAGGAACACCGAGGAGCTGTTTTTT.

The chain is built from TRBV7-2 and TRBJ1-1, with TRBD1 as a possible D gene (6 bases). The germline V gene encodes CDR1 SGHTA and CDR2 FQGNSA. This CDR3 has 14 amino acids. Trimming removed 4 bases at V and 1 base at J, with 10 bases between. The CDR3 loop is CASSYGQTNTEAFF. The CDR3 DNA sequence: TGTGCCAGCAGCTATGGACAGACGAACACTGAAGCTTTCTTT.

The chain uses TRBV2 and TRBJ1-1; D uncertain. CDR1 and CDR2 (germline): SNHLY, FYNNEI. V lost 7 bases to trimming and J lost 8 bases, with 11 bases between them. This CDR3 contains 11 residues. The CDR3 sequence: CASTLRSEAFF. The DNA for the CDR3 is TGTGCCAGCACCCTAAGATCCGAAGCTTTCTTT.

The chain employs TRBV10-3 and TRBJ2-3; 9 nucleotides match TRBD1. Per the germline V gene, CDR1 is ENHRY and CDR2 is SYGVKD. The CDR3 runs to 14 residues. The junction had 5 bases not matched to a gene; V was cut back by 6 bases and J by 4 bases. The CDR3 protein is CAIRGDRAADTQYF. Here the CDR3 DNA reads TGTGCCATCAGGGGGGACAGGGCAGCAGATACGCAGTATTTT.

The rearrangement joins TRBV4-2 to TRBJ2-2; possible D gene TRBD1, 5 bases. The CDR3 sequence is 14 residues long. Looked up from germline, CDR1 is LGHNA and CDR2 is YNFKEQ. V was cut by 4 bases and J by 7 bases, with 13 bases left in between. This chain's CDR3 is CASSPDIKGGELFF. CDR3 bases: TGTGCCAGCAGCCCGGACATAAAAGGCGGGGAGCTGTTTTTT.

This clone was found once. The rearrangement links TRBV5-4 to TRBJ2-7, with 8 bases matching TRBD2. V shed 0 bases, J shed 1 base, and the junction held 9 bases outside the gene matches. The CDR3 runs 17 residues. From germline, CDR1 is SGHNT and CDR2 YYREEE (reference sequence). CDR3 nucleotides: TGTGCCAGCAGCTTGGGGTCAAGCGGGAGCGGGTCCTACGAGCAGTACTTC. This codes for CASSLGSSGSGSYEQYF.

The chain links TRBV13 to TRBJ2-7; TRBD1 matches at 7 bases. V lost 6 bases to trimming and J lost 1 base; unmatched junction nucleotides: 3. This CDR3 has 13 amino acids. Germline V gives CDR1 PRHDT, CDR2 FYEKMQ (reference sequence). The CDR3 DNA reads TGTGCCAGCAGTGGGACAGCATCCTACGAGCAGTACTTC. The encoded protein is CASSGTASYEQYF.

The V gene is TRBV5-4, the J gene TRBJ2-5, with 7 bases fitting TRBD2. V gave up 4 bases and J gave up 0 bases; unmatched junction bases: 3. The CDR3 covers 14 residues. Germline loops: CDR1 SGHNT, CDR2 YYREEE (reference sequence). CDR3 residues: CASSGDYYQETQYF. The CDR3 DNA sequence: TGTGCCAGCAGCGGGGACTACTACCAAGAGACCCAGTACTTC.

The chain has TRBV7-9 and TRBJ1-4; 10 nucleotides line up with TRBD1. Germline V gives CDR1 SEHNR, CDR2 FQNEAQ (reference sequence). V was clipped by 5 bases and J by 7 bases; unmatched bases: 4. The CDR3 totals 14 residues. CDR3 sequence reads: CASSAGQGIEKLFF. The CDR3 DNA reads TGTGCCAGCAGCGCGGGACAGGGGATTGAAAAACTGTTTTTT.

The V and J genes are TRBV7-8 and TRBJ2-7; D uncertain. Germline loops: CDR1 SGHVS, CDR2 FQNEAQ. V was shortened by 5 bases and J by 2 bases, with 13 bases between the two germline ends. The CDR3 sequence is 14 residues long. The CDR3 reads CASSLTQKAYEQYF. The CDR3 DNA follows: TGTGCCAGCAGCCTAACCCAAAAGGCCTACGAGCAGTACTTC.

The J gene is TRBJ2-1, the V gene TRBV7-2; 8 bases line up with TRBD1. Germline CDR1 SGHTA, CDR2 FQGNSA. The CDR3 extends over 15 amino acids. V shed 6 bases, J shed 4 bases, and the junction held 8 bases outside the gene matches. DNA for the CDR3: TGTGCCAGCAGACCCGGGACAGGTGATTACAATGAGCAGTTCTTC. Amino acid sequence: CASRPGTGDYNEQFF. Full variable domain (outside the CDR3, taken from reference TRBV7-2 and TRBJ2-1): GAGVSQSPSNKVTEKGKDVELRCDPISGHTALYWYRQSLGQGLEFLIYFQGNSAPDKSGLPSDRFSAERTGGSVSTLTIQRTQQEDSAVYLCASRPGTGDYNEQFFGPGTRLTVL.

This sequence joins TRBV18 and TRBJ2-7, with D possibly matching TRBD1 (5 bases). Germline CDR1 is KGHSH and CDR2 is LQKENI. The CDR3 runs to 15 residues. Between the trimmed V and J ends, which lost 6 bases and 6 bases, there was a span of 21 bases. CDR3 coding DNA: TGTGCCAGCTCGCCGACAGCGCCCTCCGATTCCGAGCAGTACTTC. Translating gives CASSPTAPSDSEQYF.

The DNA of the CDR3 is TGTGCCTGGAGTGATCGGACAGGGCCTGGGACTAATGAAAAACTGTTTTTT. Its translation: CAWSDRTGPGTNEKLFF. The chain is built from TRBV30 and TRBJ1-4; 8 nucleotides agree with TRBD1. The CDR3 is 17 amino acids. J gave up 2 bases and V 1 base, and 9 bases lay outside the gene matches. The germline V gene encodes CDR1 GTSNPN and CDR2 SVGIG (reference sequence).

The rearrangement links TRBV5-1 to TRBJ1-5, with 8 nucleotides matching TRBD1. Trimming at V came to 0 bases and at J to 0 bases, leaving 2 bases not matched to a gene. The germline CDR1 and CDR2 sequences are SGHRS and YFSETQ. The CDR3 covers 16 residues. The CDR3 sequence is CASSLDRGNSNQPQHF. CDR3 sequence (DNA): TGCGCCAGCAGCTTGGACAGGGGGAATAGCAATCAGCCCCAGCATTTT.

The chain is built from TRBV5-4 and TRBJ2-1; TRBD1 matches at 7 bases. The J segment lost 8 bases and the V segment lost 0 bases, leaving 8 bases of the junction unmatched. This CDR3 is 15 amino acids long. The germline V gene has CDR1 SGHNT and CDR2 YYREEE (reference sequence). CDR3 loop: CASSLEGAVGDEQFF. In nucleotides, the CDR3 is TGTGCCAGCAGCTTGGAGGGGGCAGTGGGGGATGAGCAGTTCTTC.

The V and J genes are TRBV7-7 and TRBJ2-5; D perhaps matches TRBD1 (5 bases). Germline CDR1 reads SSHAT; CDR2 reads FNYEAQ (reference sequence). The V end lost 3 bases, the J end lost 3 bases, and 11 bases lay between the germline ends. This CDR3 is built from 14 residues. The CDR3 here is CASSLSLTEETQYF. CDR3 DNA: TGTGCCAGCAGCTTGAGTTTGACAGAAGAGACCCAGTACTTC.

The chain has TRBV4-2 and TRBJ2-6; no clear D. This CDR3 is 16 amino acids long. Trimming removed 4 bases at V and 0 bases at J, with 10 bases between. Per germline, CDR1 LGHNA and CDR2 YNFKEQ. The CDR3 region is CASSLLYLSGANVLTF. CDR3 bases: TGTGCCAGCAGCCTTCTATACCTCTCTGGGGCCAACGTCCTGACTTTC.

The rearrangement uses TRBV5-1 and TRBJ2-7; D remains ambiguous. Germline V gives CDR1 SGHRS, CDR2 YFSETQ. This CDR3 contains 13 residues. The V end lost 0 bases, the J end lost 3 bases, and 7 bases lay between the germline ends. The chain's CDR3 is CASSLEVGYEQYF. Written as DNA, the CDR3 is TGCGCCAGCAGCTTGGAGGTCGGCTACGAGCAGTACTTC.

The J gene is TRBJ2-1, the V gene TRBV4-1, with a tentative D call TRBD2 (6 bases). Trimming cost V 0 bases and J 7 bases, with 16 bases left between them. Germline loops: CDR1 MGHRA, CDR2 YSYEKL. This CDR3 has 16 amino acids. The CDR3 is CASSQERLIGRNEQFF. Written as DNA, the CDR3 is TGCGCCAGCAGCCAAGAGAGGCTAATTGGGAGGAATGAGCAGTTCTTC.

This clone was seen a handful of times. This rearrangement joins TRBV5-1 to TRBJ2-3; D gene uncertain. Germline V gives CDR1 SGHRS, CDR2 YFSETQ. The V gene lost 7 bases and the J gene lost 0 bases, with 18 bases spanning the gap. The CDR3 has 16 residues. The CDR3 sequence: CASASVVGISTDTQYF. CDR3 coding DNA: TGCGCCAGCGCGAGCGTAGTGGGTATTAGCACAGATACGCAGTATTTT.